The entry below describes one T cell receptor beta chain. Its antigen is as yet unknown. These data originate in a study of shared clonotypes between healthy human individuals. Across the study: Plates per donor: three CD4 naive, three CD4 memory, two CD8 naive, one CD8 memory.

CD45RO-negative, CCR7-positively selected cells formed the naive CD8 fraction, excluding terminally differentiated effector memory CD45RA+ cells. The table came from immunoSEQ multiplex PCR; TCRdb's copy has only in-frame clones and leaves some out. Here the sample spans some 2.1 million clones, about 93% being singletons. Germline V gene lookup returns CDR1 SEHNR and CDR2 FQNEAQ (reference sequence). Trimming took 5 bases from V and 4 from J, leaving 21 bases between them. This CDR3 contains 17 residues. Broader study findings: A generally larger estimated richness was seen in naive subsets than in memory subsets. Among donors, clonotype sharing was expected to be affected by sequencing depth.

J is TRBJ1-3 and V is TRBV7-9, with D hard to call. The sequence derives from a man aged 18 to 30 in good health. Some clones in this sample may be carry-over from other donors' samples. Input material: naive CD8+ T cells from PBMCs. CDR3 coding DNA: TGTGCCAGCAGCAGCATACCCGAAGGACTGGGGGGAAACACCATATATTTT. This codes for CASSSIPEGLGGNTIYF.